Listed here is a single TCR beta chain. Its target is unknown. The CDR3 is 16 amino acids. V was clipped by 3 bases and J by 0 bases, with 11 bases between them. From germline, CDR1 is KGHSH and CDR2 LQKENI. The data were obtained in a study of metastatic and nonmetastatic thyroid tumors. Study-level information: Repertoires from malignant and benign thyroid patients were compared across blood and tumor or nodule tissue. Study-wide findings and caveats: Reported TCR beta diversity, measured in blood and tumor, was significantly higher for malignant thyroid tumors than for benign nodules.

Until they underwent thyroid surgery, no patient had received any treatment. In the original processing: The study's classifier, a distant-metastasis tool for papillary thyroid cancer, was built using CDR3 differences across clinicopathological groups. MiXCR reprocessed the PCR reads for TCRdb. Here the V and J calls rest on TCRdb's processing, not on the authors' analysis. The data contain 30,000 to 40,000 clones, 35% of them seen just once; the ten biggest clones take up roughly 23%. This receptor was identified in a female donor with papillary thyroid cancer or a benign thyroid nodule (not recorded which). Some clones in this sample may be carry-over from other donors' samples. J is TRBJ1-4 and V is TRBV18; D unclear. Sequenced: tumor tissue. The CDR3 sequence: CASSPRDLTTNEKLFF. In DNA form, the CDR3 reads TGTGCCAGCTCACCCAGAGACCTAACAACTAATGAAAAACTGTTTTTT.